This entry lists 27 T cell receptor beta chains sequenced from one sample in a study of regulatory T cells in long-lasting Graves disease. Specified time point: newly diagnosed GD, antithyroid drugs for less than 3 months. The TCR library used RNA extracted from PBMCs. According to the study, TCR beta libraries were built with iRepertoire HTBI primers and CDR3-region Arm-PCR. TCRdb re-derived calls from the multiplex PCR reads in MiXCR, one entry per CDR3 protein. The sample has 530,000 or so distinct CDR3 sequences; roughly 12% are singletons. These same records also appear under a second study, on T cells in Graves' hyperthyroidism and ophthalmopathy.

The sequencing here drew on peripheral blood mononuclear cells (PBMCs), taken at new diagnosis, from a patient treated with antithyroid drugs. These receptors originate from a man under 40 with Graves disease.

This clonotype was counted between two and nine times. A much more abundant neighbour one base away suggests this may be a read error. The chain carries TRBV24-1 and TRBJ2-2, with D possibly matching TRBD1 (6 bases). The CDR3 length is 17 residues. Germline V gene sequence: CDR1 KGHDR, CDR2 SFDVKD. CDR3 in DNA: TGTGCCACCAGTGATCCTGGGGGACACCACCGCACCGGGGAGCTGCTTTTT. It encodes CATSDPGGHHRTGELLF.

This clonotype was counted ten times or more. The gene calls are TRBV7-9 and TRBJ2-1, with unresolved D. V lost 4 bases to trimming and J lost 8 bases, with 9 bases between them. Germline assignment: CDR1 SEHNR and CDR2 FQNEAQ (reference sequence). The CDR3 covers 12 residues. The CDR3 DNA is TGTGCCAGCAGCTCCTCCCCCGATGAGCAGTTCTTC. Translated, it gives CASSSSPDEQFF.

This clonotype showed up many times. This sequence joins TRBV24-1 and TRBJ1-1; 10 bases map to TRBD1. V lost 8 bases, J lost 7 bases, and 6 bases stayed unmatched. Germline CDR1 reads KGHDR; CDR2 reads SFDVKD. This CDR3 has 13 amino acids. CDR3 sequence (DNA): TGTGCCACCACAGGACAGGGGGTGGGTGAAGCTTTCTTT. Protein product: CATTGQGVGEAFF.

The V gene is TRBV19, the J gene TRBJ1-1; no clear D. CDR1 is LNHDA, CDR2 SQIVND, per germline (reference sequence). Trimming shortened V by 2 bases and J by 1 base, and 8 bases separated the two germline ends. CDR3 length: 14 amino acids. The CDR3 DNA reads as TGTGCCAGTAGTATAAGGTTAGGGAACACTGAAGCTTTCTTT. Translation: CASSIRLGNTEAFF. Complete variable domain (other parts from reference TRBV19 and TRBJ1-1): DGGITQSPKYLFRKEGQNVTLSCEQNLNHDAMYWYRQDPGQGLRLIYYSQIVNDFQKGDIAEGYSVSREKKESFPLTVTSAQKNPTAFYLCASSIRLGNTEAFFGQGTRLTVV.

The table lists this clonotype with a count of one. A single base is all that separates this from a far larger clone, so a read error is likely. CDR3 in amino acids: CASANVYSYEQFF. The DNA for the CDR3 is TGTGCCAGCGCGAACGTCTACTCCTACGAGCAGTTCTTC. The chain recombines TRBV2 with TRBJ2-1, with D unclear. Trimming shortened V by 8 bases and J by 10 bases, and 18 bases separated the two germline ends. In germline, CDR1 is SNHLY, CDR2 FYNNEI. The CDR3 sequence is 13 residues long.

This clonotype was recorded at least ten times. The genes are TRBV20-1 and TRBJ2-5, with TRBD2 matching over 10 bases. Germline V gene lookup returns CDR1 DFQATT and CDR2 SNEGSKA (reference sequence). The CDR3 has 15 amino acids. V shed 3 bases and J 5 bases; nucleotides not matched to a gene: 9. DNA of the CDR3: TGCAGTGCTAGTTTCAGCGGGAGGGCCGGGGAGACCCAGTACTTC. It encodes CSASFSGRAGETQYF.

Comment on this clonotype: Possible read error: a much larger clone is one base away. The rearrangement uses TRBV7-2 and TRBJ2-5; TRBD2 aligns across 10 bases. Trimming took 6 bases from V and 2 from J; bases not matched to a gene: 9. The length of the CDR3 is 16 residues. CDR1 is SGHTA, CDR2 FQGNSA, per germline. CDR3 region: CASRQIKRGGQETQYF. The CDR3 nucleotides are TGTGCCAGCAGGCAGATAAAGCGGGGGGGTCAAGAGACCCAGTACTTC.

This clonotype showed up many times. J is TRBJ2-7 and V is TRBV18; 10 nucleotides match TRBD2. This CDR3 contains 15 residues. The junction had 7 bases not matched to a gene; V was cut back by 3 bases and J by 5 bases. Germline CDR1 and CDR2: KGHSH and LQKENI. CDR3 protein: CASSPELAGVDEQYF. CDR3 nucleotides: TGTGCCAGCTCACCGGAGCTAGCGGGAGTAGACGAGCAGTACTTC.

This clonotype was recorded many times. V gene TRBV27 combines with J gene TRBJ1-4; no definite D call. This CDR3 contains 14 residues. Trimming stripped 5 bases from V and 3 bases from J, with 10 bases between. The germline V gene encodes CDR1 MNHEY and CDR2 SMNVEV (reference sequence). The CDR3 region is CASSPRVSNEKLFF. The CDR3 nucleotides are TGTGCCAGCAGTCCTCGGGTGTCTAATGAAAAACTGTTTTTT. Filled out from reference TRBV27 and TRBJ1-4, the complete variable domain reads EAQVTQNPRYLITVTGKKLTVTCSQNMNHEYMSWYRQDPGLGLRQIYYSMNVEVTDKGDVPEGYKVSRKEKRNFPLILESPSPNQTSLYFCASSPRVSNEKLFFGSGTQLSVL.

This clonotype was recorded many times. The CDR3 nucleotides read TGTGCCAGCAGTGAATGGTGGCGGGACAGAAGGGTCGAGCAGTACTTC. Protein: CASSEWWRDRRVEQYF. The chain has TRBV6-2 or TRBV6-3 and TRBJ2-7; D is possibly TRBD1 (7 bases). The CDR3 runs to 16 residues. V lost 5 bases and J 6 bases, leaving 23 bases between the germline ends. In germline, CDR1 is MNHEY, CDR2 SVGEGT.

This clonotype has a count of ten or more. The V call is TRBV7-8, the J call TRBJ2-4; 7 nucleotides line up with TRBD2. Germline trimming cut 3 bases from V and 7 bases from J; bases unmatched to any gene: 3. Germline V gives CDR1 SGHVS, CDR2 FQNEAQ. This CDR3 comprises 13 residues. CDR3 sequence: CASSLGGDNIQYF. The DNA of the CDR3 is TGTGCCAGCAGCTTGGGGGGGGATAACATTCAGTACTTC.

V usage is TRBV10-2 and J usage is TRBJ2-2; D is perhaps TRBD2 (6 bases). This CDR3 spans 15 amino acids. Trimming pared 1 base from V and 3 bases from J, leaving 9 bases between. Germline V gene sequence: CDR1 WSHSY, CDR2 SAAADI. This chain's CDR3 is CASSELGGDTGELFF. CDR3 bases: TGCGCCAGCAGTGAGTTGGGGGGAGACACCGGGGAGCTGTTTTTT.

CDR3 loop: CSARPFSGSSYNEQFF. The CDR3 bases are TGCAGTGCGCGCCCATTTAGCGGGAGCTCCTACAATGAGCAGTTCTTC. This chain uses TRBV20-1 with TRBJ2-1, with 9 nucleotides matching TRBD2. Germline V gene lookup returns CDR1 DFQATT and CDR2 SNEGSKA (reference sequence). J lost 0 bases, V lost 6 bases, and 9 bases had no gene match. This CDR3 has 16 residues.

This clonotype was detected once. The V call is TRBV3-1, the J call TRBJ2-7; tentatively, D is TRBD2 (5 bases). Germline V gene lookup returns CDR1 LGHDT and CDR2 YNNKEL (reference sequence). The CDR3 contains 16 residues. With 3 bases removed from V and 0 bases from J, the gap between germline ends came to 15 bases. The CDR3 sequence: CASSQTWRVSSYEQYF. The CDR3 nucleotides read TGTGCCAGCAGCCAGACCTGGCGGGTAAGCTCCTACGAGCAGTACTTC.

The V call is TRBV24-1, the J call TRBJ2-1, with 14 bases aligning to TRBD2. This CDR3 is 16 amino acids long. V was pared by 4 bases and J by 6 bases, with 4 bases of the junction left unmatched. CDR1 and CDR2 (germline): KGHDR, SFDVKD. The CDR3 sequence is CATSDYGTSGSNEQFF. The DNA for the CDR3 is TGTGCCACCAGTGACTATGGGACTAGCGGGAGCAATGAGCAGTTCTTC.

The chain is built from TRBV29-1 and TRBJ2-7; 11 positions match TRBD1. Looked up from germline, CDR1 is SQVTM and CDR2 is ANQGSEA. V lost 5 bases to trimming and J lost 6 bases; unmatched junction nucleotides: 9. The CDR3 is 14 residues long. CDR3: CSVLGQGAMVEQYF. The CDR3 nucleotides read TGCAGCGTTCTCGGACAGGGGGCGATGGTCGAGCAGTACTTC.

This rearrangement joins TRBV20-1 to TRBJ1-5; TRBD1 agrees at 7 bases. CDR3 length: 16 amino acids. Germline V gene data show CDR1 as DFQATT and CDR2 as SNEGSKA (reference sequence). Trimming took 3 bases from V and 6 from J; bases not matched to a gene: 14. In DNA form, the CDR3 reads TGCAGTGCTAGCGACCCTCAGCAGGGGGTTCGTCAGCCCCAGCATTTT. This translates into CSASDPQQGVRQPQHF.

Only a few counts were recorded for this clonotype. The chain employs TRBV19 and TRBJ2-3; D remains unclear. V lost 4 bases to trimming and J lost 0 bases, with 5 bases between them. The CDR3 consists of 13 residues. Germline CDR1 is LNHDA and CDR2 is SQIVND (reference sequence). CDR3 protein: CASSRWSTDTQYF. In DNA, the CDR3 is TGTGCCAGTAGTAGGTGGAGCACAGATACGCAGTATTTT. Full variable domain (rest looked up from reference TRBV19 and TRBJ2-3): DGGITQSPKYLFRKEGQNVTLSCEQNLNHDAMYWYRQDPGQGLRLIYYSQIVNDFQKGDIAEGYSVSREKKESFPLTVTSAQKNPTAFYLCASSRWSTDTQYFGPGTRLTVL.

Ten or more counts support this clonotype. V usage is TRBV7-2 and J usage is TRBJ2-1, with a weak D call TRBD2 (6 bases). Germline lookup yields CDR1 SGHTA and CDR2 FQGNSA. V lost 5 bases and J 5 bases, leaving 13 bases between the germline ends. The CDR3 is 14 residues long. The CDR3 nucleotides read TGTGCCAGCAGCGATAGCGGCCTTAACAATGAGCAGTTCTTC. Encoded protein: CASSDSGLNNEQFF.

CDR3 amino acids: CASSLGSTHGYTF. The CDR3 DNA is TGTGCCAGCAGCTTAGGGTCGACGCATGGCTACACCTTC. The chain combines TRBV7-9 with TRBJ1-2, with D unclear. Trimming cost V 1 base and J 6 bases, with 9 bases left between them. Per germline, CDR1 SEHNR and CDR2 FQNEAQ (reference sequence). The CDR3 has 13 amino acids.

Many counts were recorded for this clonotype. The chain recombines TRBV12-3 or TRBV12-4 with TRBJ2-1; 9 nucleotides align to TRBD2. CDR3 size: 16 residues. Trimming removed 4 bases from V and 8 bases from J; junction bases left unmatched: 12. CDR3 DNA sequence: TGTGCCAGCAGTTCCTTAGCGGGAGTGAAAGGGTATGAGCAGTTCTTC. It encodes CASSSLAGVKGYEQFF.

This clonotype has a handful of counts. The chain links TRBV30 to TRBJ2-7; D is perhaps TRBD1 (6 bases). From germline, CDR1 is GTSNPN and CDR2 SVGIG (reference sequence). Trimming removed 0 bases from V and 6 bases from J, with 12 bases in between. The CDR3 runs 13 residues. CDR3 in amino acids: CAWSVTRGSEQYF. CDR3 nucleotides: TGTGCCTGGAGTGTTACCAGGGGCAGCGAGCAGTACTTC.

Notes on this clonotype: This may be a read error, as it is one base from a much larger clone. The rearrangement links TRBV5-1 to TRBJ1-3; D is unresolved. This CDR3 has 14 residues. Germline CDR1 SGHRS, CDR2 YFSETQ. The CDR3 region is CASSFSGSENTIYF. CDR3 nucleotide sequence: TGCGCCAGCAGCTTTAGTGGCTCTGAAAACACCATATATTTT.

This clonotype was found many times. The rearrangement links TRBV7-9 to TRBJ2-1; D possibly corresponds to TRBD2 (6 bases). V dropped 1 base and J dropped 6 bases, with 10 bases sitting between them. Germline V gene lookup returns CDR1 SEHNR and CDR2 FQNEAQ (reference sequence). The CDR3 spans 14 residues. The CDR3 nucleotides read TGTGCCAGCAGCTTAGACGGGAGTTTCAATGAGCAGTTCTTC. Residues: CASSLDGSFNEQFF.

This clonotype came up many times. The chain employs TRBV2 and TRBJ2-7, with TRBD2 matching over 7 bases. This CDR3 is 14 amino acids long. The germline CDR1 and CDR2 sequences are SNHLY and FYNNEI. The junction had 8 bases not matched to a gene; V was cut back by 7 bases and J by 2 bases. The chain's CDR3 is CASKRLAFTYEQYF. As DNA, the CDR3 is TGTGCCAGCAAGAGACTAGCATTTACCTACGAGCAGTACTTC.

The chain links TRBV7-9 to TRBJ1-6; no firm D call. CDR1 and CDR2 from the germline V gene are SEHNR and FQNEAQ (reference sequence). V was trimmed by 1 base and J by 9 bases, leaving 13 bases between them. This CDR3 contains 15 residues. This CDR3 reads CASSLDGRATSPLHF. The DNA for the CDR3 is TGTGCCAGCAGCTTAGATGGTCGGGCGACTTCACCCCTCCACTTT.

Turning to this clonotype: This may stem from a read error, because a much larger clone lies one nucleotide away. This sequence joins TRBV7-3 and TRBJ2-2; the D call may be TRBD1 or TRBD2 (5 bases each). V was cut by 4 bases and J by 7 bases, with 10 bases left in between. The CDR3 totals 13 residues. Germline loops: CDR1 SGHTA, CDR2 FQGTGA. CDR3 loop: CASSSGRFGELFF. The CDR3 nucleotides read TGTGCCAGCAGCTCGGGACGGTTCGGGGAGCTGTTTTTT.